The 30 T cell receptor beta chains listed next were all sequenced from one sample in a study of blood T cell repertoires in COVID-19. TCRdb's copy holds only in-frame clones and misses some; the assay was immunoSEQ multiplex PCR. The repertoire holds 40,000 to 50,000 clones, with 85% to 90% as singletons. The sample was peripheral blood. The receptors stem from a man aged 40-49 years with active COVID-19.

The V gene is TRBV7-3, the J gene TRBJ2-2, with a weak D call TRBD2 (5 bases). The CDR3 consists of 17 residues. Trimming cost V 5 bases and J 4 bases, with 20 bases left between them. Looked up from germline, CDR1 is SGHTA and CDR2 is FQGTGA. The CDR3 sequence is CASSLWTSYESTGELFF. The CDR3 bases are TGTGCCAGCAGCCTATGGACTTCCTATGAGAGCACCGGGGAGCTGTTTTTT.

CDR3 region: CASSLLGGGYGYTF. Written as DNA, the CDR3 is TGTGCCAGCAGTTTATTAGGGGGCGGGTATGGCTACACCTTC. The chain combines TRBV28 with TRBJ1-2, with 7 bases aligning to TRBD1. CDR1 and CDR2 from the germline V gene are MDHEN and SYDVKM. There are 14 residues in the CDR3. V lost 1 base to trimming and J lost 5 bases; unmatched junction nucleotides: 4.

This clone was found once. The limits of the CDR3 on the DNA are not certain, so only TCRdb's listed CDR3 is given. V is TRBV7-9 and J is TRBJ2-3; the table gives TRBD1 as D, unverified against the DNA. The germline gives CDR1 SEHNR, CDR2 FQNEAQ (reference sequence). The CDR3 spans 18 residues, counting both ends. The CDR3 protein is CASSLIRARGRPWDTQYF.

The rearrangement uses TRBV19 and TRBJ1-4; D perhaps matches TRBD1 (6 bases). The CDR3 consists of 16 residues. V lost 9 bases and J 1 base, leaving 18 bases between the germline ends. Germline lookup yields CDR1 LNHDA and CDR2 SQIVND (reference sequence). DNA of the CDR3: TGTGCCAGCTACCCCCGGGGGGCAGGAACTAATGAAAAACTGTTTTTT. It specifies CASYPRGAGTNEKLFF.

J is TRBJ1-4 and V is TRBV5-1; the D is unclear. From germline, CDR1 is SGHRS and CDR2 YFSETQ. The CDR3 is made up of 17 amino acids. V dropped 0 bases and J dropped 2 bases, with 14 bases sitting between them. CDR3 region: CASSLGGSSATNEKLFF. The CDR3 region has the DNA TGCGCCAGCAGCTTGGGCGGGTCGTCTGCGACTAATGAAAAACTGTTTTTT.

The chain uses TRBV19 and TRBJ2-1, with TRBD2 identical over 8 bases. The germline V gene has CDR1 LNHDA and CDR2 SQIVND (reference sequence). The CDR3 totals 17 residues. The V segment lost 5 bases and the J segment 4 bases; nucleotides outside the gene matches: 13. The CDR3: CASSFRASGSSYNEQFF. Here the CDR3 DNA reads TGTGCCAGTAGTTTCCGGGCTAGCGGGTCCTCATACAATGAGCAGTTCTTC.

The chain employs TRBV5-6 and TRBJ2-7; 7 nucleotides line up with TRBD1. The CDR3 runs 14 residues. Looked up from germline, CDR1 is SGHDT and CDR2 is YYEEEE. J gave up 0 bases and V 7 bases, and 7 bases lay outside the gene matches. CDR3: CASGTATVSYEQYF. DNA for the CDR3: TGTGCCAGCGGGACAGCTACCGTCTCCTACGAGCAGTACTTC.

J is TRBJ2-1 and V is TRBV27; 8 nucleotides line up with TRBD1. The CDR3 is made up of 15 amino acids. Trimming at V came to 5 bases and at J to 1 base, leaving 4 bases not matched to a gene. Germline CDR1 MNHEY, CDR2 SMNVEV (reference sequence). The chain's CDR3 is CASSPDRASYNEQFF. In DNA, the CDR3 is TGTGCCAGCAGTCCGGACAGGGCTTCCTACAATGAGCAGTTCTTC.

The rearrangement joins TRBV27 to TRBJ1-5, with 8 bases that match TRBD1. Germline V gene sequence: CDR1 MNHEY, CDR2 SMNVEV (reference sequence). The CDR3 sequence is 16 residues long. The ends lost 7 bases at V and 4 bases at J; junction bases unmatched: 12. The CDR3 reads CASTLIRTGRNQPQHF. The CDR3 nucleotides read TGTGCCAGCACCCTAATTCGGACAGGGCGTAATCAGCCCCAGCATTTT.

V gene TRBV27 combines with J gene TRBJ1-6; 11 nucleotides match TRBD1. V dropped 2 bases and J dropped 6; count of bases not matched to a gene: 6. CDR3 size: 17 residues. The germline V gene encodes CDR1 MNHEY and CDR2 SMNVEV (reference sequence). CDR3 sequence (DNA): TGTGCCAGCAGTTTACTCGTTGGGACAGGGGGTAATTCACCCCTCCACTTT. It encodes CASSLLVGTGGNSPLHF.

The chain couples TRBV27 to TRBJ2-5; D may be TRBD2 (6 bases). V dropped 3 bases and J dropped 4 bases, with 6 bases sitting between them. This CDR3 contains 12 residues. Germline V CDR1 and CDR2: MNHEY, SMNVEV (reference sequence). This CDR3 is CASSFGGETQYF. The CDR3 DNA sequence: TGTGCCAGCAGTTTCGGGGGAGAGACCCAGTACTTC.

This clone was seen once. The chain uses TRBV3-1 (or the pseudogene TRBV3-2) and TRBJ2-7, with D unclear. Germline lookup yields CDR1 LGHDT and CDR2 YNNKEL (reference sequence). Trimming pared 4 bases from V and 1 base from J, leaving 2 bases between. This CDR3 spans 11 amino acids. This chain's CDR3 is CASSLSYEQYF. CDR3 sequence (DNA): TGTGCCAGCAGCCTATCCTACGAGCAGTACTTC.

The chain links TRBV27 to TRBJ2-2; possibly TRBD1 for D (6 bases). The V gene's germline CDR1 is MNHEY and CDR2 SMNVEV (reference sequence). This CDR3 contains 14 residues. The ends were cut back, 8 bases at V and 5 bases at J, with 15 bases in the middle. CDR3 protein: CASRIKRGTGELFF. The CDR3 DNA reads TGTGCCAGCCGAATCAAGAGGGGGACCGGGGAGCTGTTTTTT.

V is TRBV18 and J is TRBJ2-1, with 9 nucleotides matching TRBD2. Losses at the gene ends were 1 base for V and 5 bases for J; bases not matched to a gene: 3. Germline CDR1 is KGHSH and CDR2 is LQKENI. The CDR3 runs 15 residues. The CDR3 loop is CASSPQLAGDNEQFF. The CDR3 nucleotides read TGTGCCAGCTCACCACAATTAGCGGGAGACAATGAGCAGTTCTTC.

The V and J genes are TRBV5-1 and TRBJ2-7; a possible D gene is TRBD1 (6 bases). Per the germline V gene, CDR1 is SGHRS and CDR2 is YFSETQ. The V and J ends lost 4 bases and 7 bases respectively, with 9 bases between them. CDR3 length: 11 residues. The CDR3 DNA follows: TGCGCCAGCAGCCCCGACAGGGAGCAGTACTTC. Translation gives CASSPDREQYF.

The rearrangement uses TRBV12-1 and TRBJ2-7; the table names TRBD1, a call not compared with the DNA. TRBV12-1 is labeled a pseudogene. The CDR3 is 14 amino acids. The CDR3 nucleotides are TGTGCCAGCAGCGGGGGGACAGGCGAATACGAGCAGTACTTC. Its protein is CASSGGTGEYEQYF.

This rearrangement joins TRBV7-2 to TRBJ2-3, with 8 positions matching TRBD2. This CDR3 has 15 amino acids. Looked up from germline, CDR1 is SGHTA and CDR2 is FQGNSA. V shed 1 base, J shed 3 bases, and the junction held 3 bases outside the gene matches. The CDR3 loop is CASSLGSGITDTQYF. Here the CDR3 DNA reads TGTGCCAGCAGCTTAGGTAGCGGGATTACAGATACGCAGTATTTT.

The chain has TRBV9 and TRBJ2-2; 7 nucleotides match TRBD2. CDR3 length: 14 amino acids. V gave up 5 bases and J gave up 5 bases; unmatched junction bases: 6. CDR1 is SGDLS, CDR2 YYNGEE, per germline. CDR3: CASREVGGTGELFF. CDR3 coding DNA: TGTGCCAGCAGGGAAGTGGGGGGGACCGGGGAGCTGTTTTTT.

The chain uses TRBV7-9 and TRBJ1-4; 7 bases line up with TRBD1. CDR1 and CDR2 from the germline V gene are SEHNR and FQNEAQ (reference sequence). The CDR3 has 16 residues. V lost 4 bases, J lost 8 bases, and 13 bases stayed unmatched. This chain's CDR3 is CASSWAVGGREEKLFF. Here the CDR3 DNA reads TGTGCCAGCAGCTGGGCGGTAGGGGGCCGGGAGGAAAAACTGTTTTTT.

This clone was detected a few times. The chain employs TRBV27 and TRBJ2-1; 9 nucleotides line up with TRBD2. Germline assignment: CDR1 MNHEY and CDR2 SMNVEV (reference sequence). The CDR3 contains 15 residues. The V and J ends lost 5 bases and 9 bases, in that order; junction bases with no gene match: 11. The CDR3 region is CASSLSGGSGGEQFF. The DNA of the CDR3 is TGTGCCAGCAGTCTTAGCGGGGGCTCGGGTGGTGAGCAGTTCTTC.

A single count supports this clone. J is TRBJ1-3 and V is TRBV13; 8 positions agree with TRBD1. The germline V gene encodes CDR1 PRHDT and CDR2 FYEKMQ (reference sequence). The CDR3 extends over 15 amino acids. V was pared by 4 bases and J by 4 bases, with 6 bases of the junction left unmatched. Written as DNA, the CDR3 is TGTGCCAGCAGCTCCGACAGGGGACGCGGAAACACCATATATTTT. Translation: CASSSDRGRGNTIYF.

V gene TRBV6-4 combines with J gene TRBJ1-2; D perhaps matches TRBD1 (5 bases). Per germline, CDR1 MRHNA and CDR2 SNTAGT. V lost 6 bases, J lost 7 bases, and 15 bases lay in between. The CDR3 consists of 13 residues. DNA for the CDR3: TGTGCCAGCAGCGCATCGGGGGGGACTGGCTACACCTTC. It codes for CASSASGGTGYTF.

This clone has just a few counts. V is TRBV5-3 and J is TRBJ1-3; no firm D call. TRBV5-3 counts as an open reading frame of uncertain function. Trimming cost V 2 bases and J 0 bases, with 15 bases left between them. The CDR3 spans 17 residues. Here the CDR3 reads CARSFKGGEPSGNTIYF. The CDR3 bases are TGTGCCAGAAGCTTCAAAGGTGGGGAGCCCTCTGGAAACACCATATATTTT.

The chain employs TRBV10-2 and TRBJ1-1, with a possible D match to TRBD1 (5 bases). V lost 0 bases and J 0 bases, leaving 14 bases between the germline ends. The germline CDR1 and CDR2 sequences are WSHSY and SAAADI. The CDR3 is made up of 17 amino acids. The CDR3 DNA reads as TGCGCCAGCAGTGAGTCGTTTGGAGGGGCAGTGAACACTGAAGCTTTCTTT. This translates into CASSESFGGAVNTEAFF.

This chain uses TRBV3-1 (or the pseudogene TRBV3-2) with TRBJ1-1, with D perhaps TRBD1 (5 bases). Per the germline V gene, CDR1 is LGHDT and CDR2 is YNNKEL (reference sequence). The CDR3 sequence is 13 residues long. With 5 bases removed from V and 0 bases from J, the gap between germline ends came to 7 bases. As DNA, the CDR3 is TGTGCCAGCAGCGCAGGGTTGAACACTGAAGCTTTCTTT. It is translated as CASSAGLNTEAFF.

This clone occurred once. J is TRBJ2-1 and V is TRBV5-1; TRBD2 aligns across 7 bases. Germline V gene sequence: CDR1 SGHRS, CDR2 YFSETQ. V was pared by 8 bases and J by 7 bases, with 9 bases of the junction left unmatched. The length of the CDR3 is 13 residues. The CDR3: CASRGGLANEQFF. The CDR3 DNA is TGCGCCAGTCGGGGAGGGCTAGCGAATGAGCAGTTCTTC.

The genes are TRBV2 and TRBJ2-1; 8 bases map to TRBD2. The V gene end was trimmed by 4 bases and the J gene end by 7 bases; junction bases not matched to a gene: 15. CDR1 and CDR2 from the germline V gene are SNHLY and FYNNEI. CDR3 size: 17 residues. The CDR3 nucleotides are TGTGCCAGCAGTGTCACCGGGGGGGCTATAAGTGTGAATGAGCAGTTCTTC. Protein product: CASSVTGGAISVNEQFF.

This sequence joins TRBV12-3 or TRBV12-4 and TRBJ1-6; D remains unclear. V lost 3 bases, J lost 10 bases, and 10 bases lay in between. There are 13 residues in the CDR3. CDR3 sequence reads: CASSFQSRSPLHF. The CDR3 DNA reads TGTGCCAGCAGTTTTCAGTCACGCTCACCCCTCCACTTT.

The chain is built from TRBV24-1 and TRBJ2-5, with 8 bases identical to TRBD1. This CDR3 is 14 amino acids long. Looked up from germline, CDR1 is KGHDR and CDR2 is SFDVKD. Unmatched junction bases numbered 7, after V lost 4 bases and J lost 7 bases. CDR3 loop: CATSERTGPTTQYF. Written as DNA, the CDR3 is TGTGCCACCAGTGAGAGGACAGGGCCCACGACCCAGTACTTC.

V usage is TRBV10-3 and J usage is TRBJ2-5; D is perhaps TRBD1 (5 bases). This CDR3 is built from 13 residues. V lost 6 bases, J lost 1 base, and 9 bases lay in between. The germline CDR1 and CDR2 sequences are ENHRY and SYGVKD. CDR3 residues: CAIRTETQETQYF. As DNA, the CDR3 is TGTGCCATCAGGACAGAAACCCAAGAGACCCAGTACTTC.